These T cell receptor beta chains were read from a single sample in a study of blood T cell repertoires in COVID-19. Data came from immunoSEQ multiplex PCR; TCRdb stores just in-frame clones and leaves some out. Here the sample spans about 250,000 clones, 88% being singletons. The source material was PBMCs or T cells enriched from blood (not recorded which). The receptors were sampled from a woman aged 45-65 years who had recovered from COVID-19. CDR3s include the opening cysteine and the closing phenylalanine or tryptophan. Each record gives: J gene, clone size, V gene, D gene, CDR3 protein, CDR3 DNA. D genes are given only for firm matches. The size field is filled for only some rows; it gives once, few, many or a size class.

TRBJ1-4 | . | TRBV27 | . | CASSLSLRPNEKLFF | TGTGCCAGCAGTTTATCGTTGCGTCCTAATGAAAAACTGTTTTTT
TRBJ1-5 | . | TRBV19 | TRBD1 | CASSKQGGNQPQHF | TGTGCCAGTAGTAAACAGGGGGGCAATCAGCCCCAGCATTTT
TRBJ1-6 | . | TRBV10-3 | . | CALRAELNSPLHF | TGTGCCCTGAGGGCAGAACTCAATTCACCCCTCCACTTT
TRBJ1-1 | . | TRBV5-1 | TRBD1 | CASSQAQGAQTEAFF | TGCGCCAGCAGTCAAGCCCAGGGGGCGCAGACTGAAGCTTTCTTT
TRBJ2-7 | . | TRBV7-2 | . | CASSLALESQQYF | TGTGCCAGCAGCTTAGCCTTAGAGTCCCAGCAGTACTTC
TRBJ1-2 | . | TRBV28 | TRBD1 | CASSQHRTGGNYGYTF | TGTGCCAGCAGTCAACACCGGACAGGGGGCAACTATGGCTACACCTTC
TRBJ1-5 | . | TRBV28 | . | CASKFSAGNNQPQHF | TGTGCCAGCAAGTTTTCGGCAGGGAACAATCAGCCCCAGCATTTT
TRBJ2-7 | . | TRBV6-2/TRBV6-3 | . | CASSSPGEATVYEQYF | TGTGCCAGCAGCTCCCCCGGGGAGGCTACCGTCTACGAGCAGTACTTC
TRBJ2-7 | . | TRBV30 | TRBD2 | CAWSPYSGGEQYF | TGTGCCTGGAGTCCTTATAGCGGGGGCGAGCAGTACTTC
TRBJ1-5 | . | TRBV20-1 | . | CSASTTRSNQPQHF | TGCAGTGCTAGTACTACACGGAGCAATCAGCCCCAGCATTTT
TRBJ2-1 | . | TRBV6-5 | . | CASSFKPSSANNEQFF | TGTGCCAGCAGTTTCAAACCCTCTAGCGCGAACAATGAGCAGTTCTTC
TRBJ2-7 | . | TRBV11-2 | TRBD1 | CASSARDRGPFLHIYEQYF | TGTGCCAGCAGCGCCCGGGACAGGGGGCCTTTCCTTCATATCTACGAGCAGTACTTC
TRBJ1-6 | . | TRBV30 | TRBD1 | CAWNDPRTGGNSPLHF | TGTGCCTGGAACGACCCCAGGACAGGGGGCAATTCACCCCTCCACTTT
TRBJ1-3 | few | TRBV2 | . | CASSEAPYSGNTIYF | TGTGCCAGCAGTGAAGCCCCTTACTCTGGAAACACCATATATTTT
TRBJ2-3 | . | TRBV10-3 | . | CAISGGPTGSTQYF | TGTGCCATCAGTGGGGGGCCTACGGGTAGTACGCAGTATTTT
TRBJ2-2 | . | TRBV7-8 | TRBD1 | CASSSRDSYTGELFF | TGTGCCAGCAGCTCTCGGGACAGTTATACCGGGGAGCTGTTTTTT
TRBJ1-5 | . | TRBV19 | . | CASTQPTNNQPQHF | TGTGCCAGTACCCAACCAACTAACAATCAGCCCCAGCATTTT
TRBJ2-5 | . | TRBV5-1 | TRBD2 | CASSRTSVQETQYF | TGCGCCAGCAGCCGGACTAGCGTACAAGAGACCCAGTACTTC
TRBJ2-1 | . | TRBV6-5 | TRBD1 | CASKRGHLSYNEQFF | TGTGCCAGCAAAAGGGGGCATCTCTCCTACAATGAGCAGTTCTTC
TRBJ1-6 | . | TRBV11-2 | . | CASSYSDSFSPLHF | TGTGCCAGCAGCTATTCGGACTCTTTTTCACCCCTCCACTTT
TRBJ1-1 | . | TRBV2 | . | CASSSRGTEAFF | TGTGCCAGCAGTAGTAGGGGCACTGAAGCTTTCTTT
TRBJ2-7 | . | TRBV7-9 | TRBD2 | CASSLRSLGLAGGPGEQYF | TGTGCCAGCAGCTTAAGGTCTTTGGGACTAGCGGGAGGGCCAGGGGAGCAGTACTTC
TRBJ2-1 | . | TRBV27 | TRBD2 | CASSPWTSSYNEQFF | TGTGCCAGCAGTCCGTGGACTAGCTCCTACAATGAGCAGTTCTTC
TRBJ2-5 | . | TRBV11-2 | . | CASSLDGPETQYF | TGTGCCAGCAGCTTAGACGGTCCAGAGACCCAGTACTTC
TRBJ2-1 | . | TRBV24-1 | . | CATSDLPGFLWHEQFF | TGTGCCACCAGTGATTTGCCAGGGTTTTTGTGGCATGAGCAGTTCTTC
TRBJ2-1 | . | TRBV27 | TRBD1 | CASQRGQGANEQFF | TGTGCCAGCCAGCGGGGACAGGGGGCTAATGAGCAGTTCTTC
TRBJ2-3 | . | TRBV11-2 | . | CASRSSLLGTDTQYF | TGTGCCAGCAGGTCGTCCCTGCTCGGTACAGATACGCAGTATTTT
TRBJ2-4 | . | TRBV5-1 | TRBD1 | CASSSIPGQGNIQYF | TGCGCCAGCAGCTCCATACCGGGACAGGGAAACATTCAGTACTTC
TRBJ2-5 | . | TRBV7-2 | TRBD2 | CASSSGLAGGLQETQYF | TGTGCCAGCAGCTCGGGACTAGCGGGAGGGCTTCAGGAGACCCAGTACTTC
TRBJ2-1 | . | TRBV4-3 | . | CASSSLANSYNEQFF | TGCGCCAGCAGCTCACTAGCTAACTCCTACAATGAGCAGTTCTTC
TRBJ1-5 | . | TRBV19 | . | CASTSDSPRGQPQHF | TGTGCCAGTACCTCGGACAGCCCTAGGGGTCAGCCCCAGCATTTT
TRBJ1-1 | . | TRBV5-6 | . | CASSLTGWGTEAFF | TGTGCCAGCAGCTTGACAGGGTGGGGCACTGAAGCTTTCTTT